The rows below give T cell receptor beta chains drawn from one sample of a study of cytomegalovirus exposure and HLA in healthy donors. Libraries were prepared by immunoSEQ multiplex PCR; TCRdb keeps only in-frame clonotypes and omits some of them. This table holds 150,000 or so clones, 82% found once. Sequenced sample: PBMCs. Every receptor here comes from a man younger than 35 in good health and CMV-seropositive. Each CDR3 is given with its conserved first and last residue. The order of the fields is V gene, CDR3 protein.

>TRBV2
CASADRGGNQPQHF
>TRBV7-2
CASSKTSGRRPNTGELFF
>TRBV27
CASSITGALTYEQYF
>TRBV11-2
CASSSTLRDSPKAKNIQYF
>TRBV19
CASSIGTSGGLETQYF
>TRBV11-2
CASRTIKDGVTGELFF
>TRBV6-1
CASSGRGGVLNTEAFF
>TRBV7-8
CASSPEAGAHLPFNYGYTF
>TRBV4-1
CASSPLARTEYYEQYF
>TRBV4-2
CASGGRSPYNEQFF
>TRBV2
CASSLQGARTGANVLTF
>TRBV29-1
CSVEGGLAGGIYNEQFF
>TRBV5-1
CASSSRTSGGVGYNEQFF
>TRBV6-6
CASSYRQANTGELFF
>TRBV27
CASSPGQGGEQYF
>TRBV7-2
CASSLDYFSYEQYF
>TRBV4-1
CASSSGSKIYEQFF
>TRBV19
CASSIRGNTIYF
>TRBV18
CASSPARVGSYEQYF
>TRBV5-1
CASSLVGGSTEAFF
>TRBV2
CASIEEGMNTEAFF
>TRBV6-1
CASITDIYSNQPQHF
>TRBV29-1
CSVALQGVWNGYTF
>TRBV5-1
CASRKLAVSTDTQYF
>TRBV27
CASSFTRGSSTEAFF
>TRBV28
CASSIASGVHTGELFF
>TRBV28
CASSPRVRVVDEQYF
>TRBV19
CASSTQGAHEQYF
>TRBV9
CASGRGLSGTDTQYF
>TRBV7-8
CASSFGREGHETQYF
>TRBV28
CASRVQGGAADTQYF
>TRBV7-3
CASSLEGGTDTQYF